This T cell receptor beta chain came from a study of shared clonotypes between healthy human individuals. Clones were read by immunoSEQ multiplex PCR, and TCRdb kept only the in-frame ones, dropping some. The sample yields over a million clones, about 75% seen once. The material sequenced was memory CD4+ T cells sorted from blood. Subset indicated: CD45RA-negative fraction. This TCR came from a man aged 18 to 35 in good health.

The CDR3 reads CASNRGEGFEQYF. The DNA of the CDR3 is TGTGCCAGCAATCGAGGTGAGGGCTTCGAGCAGTACTTC. The chain employs TRBV2 and TRBJ2-7, with D possibly TRBD2 on 5 matching bases. Trimming cost V 7 bases and J 6 bases, with 16 bases left between them. The CDR3 is 13 amino acids. Germline CDR1 reads SNHLY; CDR2 reads FYNNEI.